This paragraph covers one TCR beta chain sequence. This specimen comes from a study of blood T cell repertoires in COVID-19. In the study overall: Donors in the United States, Italy and Spain gave samples during acute or convalescent COVID-19. PBMCs, B-cell-depleted T cells, or T cells were the source of the cDNA or gDNA that made up the material.

The CDR3 has 16 amino acids. V shed 8 bases, J shed 0 bases, and the junction held 12 bases outside the gene matches. Per germline, CDR1 LNHDA and CDR2 SQIVND (reference sequence). Per the original data handling: It was from reference gene primer amplification that nucleated cell counts were estimated. Clones were read by immunoSEQ multiplex PCR, and TCRdb kept only the in-frame ones, dropping some. The D gene and trimming were derived from the DNA, and the V and J assignments and clone size from that table. Among about 150,000 clones listed, about 84% were seen once. The sequencing input was peripheral blood. The chain carries TRBV19 and TRBJ2-7; 8 nucleotides agree with TRBD2. This sequence originates from a man in his 60s with active or convalescent COVID-19. The CDR3 bases are TGTGCCAGTTCGGGGATTAGCGGGGCTAGCTCCTACGAGCAGTACTTC. Protein sequence: CASSGISGASSYEQYF.